This paragraph reports one T cell receptor beta chain. Its cognate antigen has yet to be identified. No much larger clonotype is one base removed from it; base qualities were not supplied. The data belong to a study of shared clonotypes between healthy human individuals (dated by TCRdb to 2019 to 2021). For the wider study: A couple of women and a few men aged 18 to 49 years were included in the cohort. For each donor, three plates each were used for CD4 naive and CD4 memory, two plates were used for CD8 naive, and one plate was used for CD8 memory. To estimate repertoire size and how much clonotype sharing occurs between individuals, the study deeply sequenced the blood TCR repertoires of about five healthy adults. To increase sequencing depth and limit assay-specific biases, TCR repertoire library preparation and sequencing were carried out by different laboratories using diverse techniques. Between about 0.9 and 8.9 billion PBMCs per donor were obtained by leukapheresis.

What the authors observed across the whole study: Larger estimated clonotype richness was generally found for naive subsets than for memory subsets. When a handful of donors were compared, the shared fraction of clonotypes was around 5% for naive CD4, more than 3% for naive CD8, more than 2% for memory CD4, and approximately 0.4% for memory CD8. Rarefaction of sorted-subset datasets indicated incomplete sequencing despite the large sequencing depth. Clonotypes shared by all four sorted-subset donors showed higher generation probabilities than non-shared clonotypes. The small number of donors limited the genetic and exposure-history diversity represented. Pairwise subsampling indicated that sequencing depth was expected to affect the degree of clonotype sharing among donors. Only blood was sampled, and tissue TCR repertoires likely differ from those in blood.

TCR CDR3 regions were amplified from genomic DNA by multiplex PCR using the deep immunoSEQ assay. Genomic DNA extracted from each cell subset was distributed evenly over all wells of several immunoSEQ 96-well plates, and each plate served as one replicate. For sorted subsets, each replicate PCR was loaded with approximately 200 ng genomic DNA, equivalent to 25,000 to 35,000 T cell genomes. Purified libraries were measured with a Qubit 3.0 fluorometer, size-checked on a Bioanalyzer 2100, and measured again with the KAPA Library Quantification kit. Every immunoSEQ 96-well plate was sequenced on a separate single-read 150-cycle Illumina NextSeq 550 flow cell. The paper's data handling went like this. Because only junctional sequences without quality scores were contained in the immunoSEQ output, filtering matching that applied to full-length reads could not be performed. Sequences were annotated with PyIR, a Python wrapper for IgBLAST v1.9, and V/J genes and CDR3 were assigned using IMGT germline references. Reads with weak V/J assignments (E-value above 1e-6), missing CDR3, stop codons, out-of-frame junctions, or ambiguous translated residues were removed. V3J clonotypes were defined by identical inferred V gene, J gene, and CDR3 amino acid sequence. Percentage overlap between repertoires was calculated by dividing the number of shared unique clonotypes by the size of the smaller repertoire. RTK rarefaction, the Chao1 estimator, and Recon v2.1 estimates of unobserved clonotypes were used to assess repertoire richness. OLGA was used to compute generation probabilities for all TCRbeta clonotypes that the gDNA method yielded from four donors. TCRdb took this table from immuneACCESS and kept in-frame rearrangements with V and J called. Such tables lack part of the clones; where checked against another copy, unresolved V genes explain under half of the gap, and the rest is unexplained. The V and J calls and clone size were taken over from that table, and D and trimming were inferred from the DNA. This sample is represented by 2 million to 2.5 million clones; approximately 94% of them were singletons. The leading ten clones occupy 1.5% to 2% of the sample.

CD8 naive samples consisted of CD45RO-negative cells that were positively selected for CCR7, yielding a CD45RA+CCR7+ population without TemRA cells. The donors were healthy, HIV-negative adults who had no recently reported acute infections or vaccinations. All donors were Caucasian adults living in Nashville, Tennessee, USA. Blood was obtained by leukapheresis, after which PBMCs were separated by Ficoll-Histopaque density gradient centrifugation and cryopreserved in liquid nitrogen vapor phase. Purity and quantity of every magnetically sorted T cell population were checked by analytical flow cytometry. From each sorted fraction, genomic DNA was isolated and quantified by UV absorbance on a Nanodrop 2000c. CDR1 MDHEN and CDR2 SYDVKM were looked up in the germline V gene. V is pared back by 4 bases and J by 0 bases, with 19 bases lying between the germline termini. The CDR3 measures 17 amino acids from cysteine to phenylalanine. Just CDR3 DNA is preserved here, 51 bases in frame from base 1.

The TCR originated in a man aged 18 to 30 in good health. Some clones in this sample may be carry-over from other donors' samples. Sequenced sample: naive CD8+ T cells from PBMCs. In light of the paper, this sample's cell subset or site label describes: CD45RA+CCR7+. The sequence is built from TRBV28 and TRBJ2-7; tentative D gene TRBD2, with 6 bases matching. The nucleotide sequence is given as TGTGCCAGCAGTTCGCTCCGGGAGCAAGAAAGCTCCTACGAGCAGTACTTC. It is translated as CASSSLREQESSYEQYF. This CDR3, with the reference TRBV28 and TRBJ2-7 proteins standing in past its ends, gives the full variable domain DVKVTQSSRYLVKRTGEKVFLECVQDMDHENMFWYRQDPGLGLRLIYFSYDVKMKEKGDIPEGYSVSREKKERFSLILESASTNQTSMYLCASSSLREQESSYEQYFGPGTRLTVT.